This T cell receptor (beta chain) was documented in a study of cytomegalovirus exposure and HLA in healthy donors. Study-level results: Among TCR beta chains of equal frequency, HLA-associated ones were more clonally expanded in a later analysis. CMV serostatus alone was available as immune exposure information. About 87% or about 30% of the time was how often most TCR beta V segments were productive, according to an earlier analysis.

Trimming left V 7 bases short and J 0 bases short, with 13 bases between. The CDR3 covers 14 residues. Germline loops: CDR1 SGHRS, CDR2 YFSETQ. Primers included in the PCR were 60 Vbeta and 13 Jbeta primers. Sequencing was performed with immunoSEQ multiplex PCR; in TCRdb, only in-frame clones are kept and a portion is missing. The data contain approximately 160,000 clones, 75% to 90% of them singletons. Note on this clone: The antigen remains unidentified.

Sequenced input: PBMCs. J is TRBJ1-1 and V is TRBV5-1, with D possibly TRBD1 on 5 matching bases. The source is a young woman in good health and CMV-seronegative. The CDR3 loop reads CASRPTDMNTEAFF. As DNA, the CDR3 is TGCGCCAGCCGCCCGACAGATATGAACACTGAAGCTTTCTTT.